These 26 T cell receptor beta chains were all obtained from the same sample, sequenced in a study of cytomegalovirus exposure and HLA in healthy donors (dated by TCRdb to 2015 to 2018). Libraries were prepared through the immunoSEQ multiplex PCR assay. Entries here come from immuneACCESS through TCRdb and include only in-frame sequences with V and J called. Some clones fail to appear in such tables; in the studies checked, an unresolved V gene covers under half of the shortfall, and the cause of the remainder is unknown. Across this sample there are about 64,000 clones, with 90% to 95% seen only once. The leading ten clones occupy nearly 6% of the sample. The sequenced sample consisted of PBMCs. Receptors were obtained from a woman younger than 30 in good health and CMV-seropositive.

This clone appeared a few times. The V call is TRBV6-5, the J call TRBJ2-1; 7 nucleotides agree with TRBD2. With V trimmed by 6 bases and J by 6 bases, 11 bases remained unmatched. Germline-derived CDR1 and CDR2 are MNHEY and SVGAGI. CDR3 size: 15 residues. The CDR3 DNA sequence: TGTGCCAGCAGCCCTACCGGACTAGTTGCCAATGAGCAGTTCTTC. Translating gives CASSPTGLVANEQFF.

The chain is built from TRBV6-1 and TRBJ1-2, with TRBD1 identical over 7 bases. Trimming at V came to 3 bases and at J to 2 bases, leaving 6 bases not matched to a gene. Per germline, CDR1 MNHNS and CDR2 SASEGT. The CDR3 is 15 residues long. The DNA of the CDR3 is TGTGCCAGCAGTGATCTGATAGGGGGCAACTATGGCTACACCTTC. Translated, it gives CASSDLIGGNYGYTF.

The chain has TRBV5-8 and TRBJ1-1; a weak D match, TRBD1 (5 bases). Germline CDR1 reads SGHTS; CDR2 reads YDEGEE. The V gene lost 3 bases and the J gene lost 2 bases, with 8 bases spanning the gap. This CDR3 region has 13 residues. The CDR3 DNA is TGTGCCAGCAGCTACAGGTTTAACACTGAAGCTTTCTTT. Residues: CASSYRFNTEAFF.

The chain employs TRBV28 and TRBJ1-1, with 8 positions matching TRBD1. This CDR3 is built from 18 residues. V lost 4 bases and J lost 1; bases outside the gene matches: 14. CDR1 and CDR2 (germline): MDHEN, SYDVKM. CDR3 region: CASSSGALRGRPNTEAFF. DNA for the CDR3: TGTGCCAGCAGTTCTGGGGCCCTCAGGGGGCGACCGAACACTGAAGCTTTCTTT.

The CDR3 bases are TGTGCCAGCAGCTCAGACACCAATAACTATGGCTACACCTTC. Amino acids: CASSSDTNNYGYTF. This sequence joins TRBV7-9 and TRBJ1-2; D uncertain. Germline loops: CDR1 SEHNR, CDR2 FQNEAQ (reference sequence). V was pared by 4 bases and J by 1 base, with 10 bases between. CDR3 length: 14 residues.

The gene calls are TRBV27 and TRBJ2-3; 9 nucleotides match TRBD1. The CDR3 covers 16 residues. From germline, CDR1 is MNHEY and CDR2 SMNVEV (reference sequence). After removal of 5 bases from V and 2 bases from J, the junction contained 8 bases not matched to a gene. CDR3 in DNA: TGTGCCAGCAGTCCCCGGACAGGGGTGATCACAGATACGCAGTATTTT. It encodes CASSPRTGVITDTQYF.

This clone was counted a single time. This chain uses TRBV28 with TRBJ1-5; 10 bases are shared with TRBD1. CDR1 and CDR2 (germline): MDHEN, SYDVKM. The CDR3 length is 16 residues. J was trimmed by 6 bases and V by 6 bases; bases with no gene match: 11. CDR3 DNA: TGTGCCAGCAGCCCCCGGGACAGGGGACGACTTCAGCCCCAGCATTTT. The encoded protein is CASSPRDRGRLQPQHF. The full variable domain, completed using reference TRBV28 and TRBJ1-5, is DVKVTQSSRYLVKRTGEKVFLECVQDMDHENMFWYRQDPGLGLRLIYFSYDVKMKEKGDIPEGYSVSREKKERFSLILESASTNQTSMYLCASSPRDRGRLQPQHFGDGTRLSIL.

In DNA, the CDR3 is TGTGCCACCAGCCGAGGGGACAGCGACACTGAAGCTTTCTTT. It is translated as CATSRGDSDTEAFF. The V and J genes are TRBV15 and TRBJ1-1; 7 bases map to TRBD1. The V gene end was trimmed by 5 bases and the J gene end by 3 bases; junction bases not matched to a gene: 6. The germline V gene encodes CDR1 LNHNV and CDR2 YYDKDF (reference sequence). The CDR3 runs 14 residues.

The rearrangement links TRBV2 to TRBJ2-1; D is perhaps TRBD2 (5 bases). The V end was cut by 4 bases, the J end by 0 bases, with 7 bases between. The CDR3 has 14 residues. Germline values: CDR1 SNHLY, CDR2 FYNNEI. The CDR3 DNA sequence: TGTGCCAGCAGTGTGGGGAGCTCCTACAATGAGCAGTTCTTC. Translating gives CASSVGSSYNEQFF.

V is TRBV7-8 and J is TRBJ1-2; 8 bases match TRBD1. The CDR3 extends over 15 amino acids. Germline CDR1 SGHVS, CDR2 FQNEAQ. The V segment lost 1 base and the J segment 7 bases; nucleotides outside the gene matches: 8. This CDR3 is CASSLGYGQGGGYTF. In nucleotides, the CDR3 is TGTGCCAGCAGCTTAGGCTACGGACAGGGAGGTGGCTACACCTTC.

The chain combines TRBV7-8 with TRBJ2-5, with 8 positions matching TRBD2. Germline loops: CDR1 SGHVS, CDR2 FQNEAQ. The CDR3 totals 16 residues. V was clipped by 6 bases and J by 5 bases; unmatched bases: 14. This chain's CDR3 is CASSAPTAGVSETQYF. CDR3 bases: TGTGCCAGCAGTGCCCCTACAGCGGGAGTAAGTGAGACCCAGTACTTC.

The CDR3 here is CAWDGIVPTRGGGEFTYEQYF. CDR3 in DNA: TGTGCCTGGGACGGCATCGTTCCGACGAGAGGGGGGGGTGAATTTACCTACGAGCAGTACTTC. The chain links TRBV30 to TRBJ2-7; D is possibly TRBD2 (7 bases). Between the trimmed V and J ends, which lost 5 bases and 2 bases, there was a span of 37 bases. CDR3 size: 21 residues. CDR1 is GTSNPN, CDR2 SVGIG, per germline (reference sequence).

The chain uses TRBV18 and TRBJ2-2, with 8 bases fitting TRBD1. CDR1 is KGHSH and CDR2 is LQKENI in the germline V gene. Trimming removed 5 bases from V and 3 bases from J; junction bases left unmatched: 8. The CDR3 runs to 16 residues. The CDR3 DNA reads as TGTGCCAGCTCAACTCGGACAGGGTCAGACACCGGGGAGCTGTTTTTT. Its translation is CASSTRTGSDTGELFF.

This clone was observed a single time. The DNA of the CDR3 is TGCGCCAGCAGCCCTACGAGTAACCAAGAGACCCAGTACTTC. Translation gives CASSPTSNQETQYF. V usage is TRBV5-1 and J usage is TRBJ2-5; no clear D gene. The CDR3 totals 14 residues. Germline CDR1 and CDR2: SGHRS and YFSETQ. V was clipped by 4 bases and J by 0 bases, with 10 bases between them.

The CDR3 here is CASSVGAGAHNEQFF. In nucleotides, the CDR3 is TGCGCCAGCAGCGTGGGAGCGGGAGCCCACAATGAGCAGTTCTTC. This sequence joins TRBV5-1 and TRBJ2-1; 8 bases match TRBD2. From germline, CDR1 is SGHRS and CDR2 YFSETQ. V lost 4 bases to trimming and J lost 5 bases; unmatched junction nucleotides: 8. The CDR3 spans 15 residues.

The chain recombines TRBV5-6 with TRBJ2-7; 7 nucleotides match TRBD1. The germline CDR1 and CDR2 sequences are SGHDT and YYEEEE. Trimming took 2 bases from V and 4 from J; bases not matched to a gene: 3. This CDR3 is built from 13 residues. The CDR3 region has the DNA TGTGCCAGCAGCTTACAGGGGAGTTACGAGCAGTACTTC. Translation gives CASSLQGSYEQYF.

The V call is TRBV28, the J call TRBJ2-5; 9 bases fit TRBD1. CDR1 is MDHEN and CDR2 is SYDVKM in the germline V gene. The CDR3 spans 15 residues. The trim removed 6 bases at V and 4 bases at J, leaving 9 bases unmatched. The CDR3 reads CASSFLGDRVETQYF. CDR3 sequence (DNA): TGTGCCAGCAGCTTCCTGGGGGACAGGGTAGAGACCCAGTACTTC.

This rearrangement joins TRBV6-6 to TRBJ2-1; a weak D match, TRBD1 (6 bases). The germline V and J ends were trimmed by 6 bases and 9 bases, with 21 bases remaining between them. Germline CDR1 MNHNY, CDR2 SVGAGI (reference sequence). The length of the CDR3 is 15 residues. CDR3 region: CASSDVGRGWGEQFF. The CDR3 bases are TGTGCCAGCAGCGACGTCGGCAGGGGCTGGGGTGAGCAGTTCTTC.

This clone was detected only once. The chain employs TRBV19 and TRBJ1-5, with 7 bases aligning to TRBD1. V dropped 6 bases and J dropped 7; count of bases not matched to a gene: 9. CDR1 and CDR2 (germline): LNHDA, SQIVND (reference sequence). The CDR3 runs 14 residues. In DNA, the CDR3 is TGTGCCAGTAGACGACAGGGAGACGGCCAGCCCCAGCATTTT. Amino acid sequence: CASRRQGDGQPQHF.

V gene TRBV7-2 combines with J gene TRBJ1-1; unclear D gene. Per germline, CDR1 SGHTA and CDR2 FQGNSA. The CDR3 has 12 amino acids. The V gene lost 1 base and the J gene lost 11 bases, with 11 bases spanning the gap. CDR3 nucleotide sequence: TGTGCCAGCAGCTTAGACGCTAGTAGGGCTTTCTTT. Residues: CASSLDASRAFF.

This chain uses TRBV10-3 with TRBJ2-2, with 11 bases that match TRBD2. V was pared by 10 bases and J by 5 bases, with 12 bases of the junction left unmatched. This CDR3 has 16 residues. Looked up from germline, CDR1 is ENHRY and CDR2 is SYGVKD. The CDR3 sequence: CATRRSTSGETGELFF. For the CDR3, the DNA is TGTGCCACCCGCCGATCGACTAGCGGGGAAACCGGGGAGCTGTTTTTT.

The gene calls are TRBV10-2 and TRBJ2-1, with unresolved D. The CDR3 is made up of 13 amino acids. CDR1 and CDR2 from the germline V gene are WSHSY and SAAADI. Between the trimmed V and J ends, which lost 5 bases and 0 bases, there was a span of 5 bases. CDR3: CASSLSSYNEQFF. Written as DNA, the CDR3 is TGCGCCAGCAGTCTAAGCTCCTACAATGAGCAGTTCTTC.

The V call is TRBV11-2, the J call TRBJ2-5; D uncertain. CDR1 and CDR2 from the germline V gene are SGHAT and FQNNGV. The CDR3 covers 15 residues. V lost 3 bases, J lost 1 base, and 12 bases lay in between. In nucleotides, the CDR3 is TGTGCCAGCAGCTTCGCGGCGTTAACCCAAGAGACCCAGTACTTC. Its protein product is CASSFAALTQETQYF.

DNA of the CDR3: TGTGCCAGCAGCCCCTCGGTAGCGGGACCCTACAATGAGCAGTTCTTC. This sequence encodes CASSPSVAGPYNEQFF. The rearrangement joins TRBV7-7 to TRBJ2-1, with TRBD2 matching 8 bases. There are 16 residues in the CDR3. Germline assignment: CDR1 SSHAT and CDR2 FNYEAQ (reference sequence). With V trimmed by 5 bases and J by 2 bases, 8 bases remained unmatched.

This clone has a single count. The rearrangement joins TRBV7-9 to TRBJ1-3; possible D gene TRBD1, 5 bases. Germline CDR1 is SEHNR and CDR2 is FQNEAQ (reference sequence). The CDR3 is 16 amino acids. Trimming pared 5 bases from V and 1 base from J, leaving 15 bases between. The CDR3 DNA sequence: TGTGCCAGCAGCCCCAGGGCCAGAGTATCTGGAAACACCATATATTTT. Its translation is CASSPRARVSGNTIYF.

Written as DNA, the CDR3 is TGCAGCGTTGAACTTGGACAGGGCGGGAGCAATGAGCAGTTCTTC. Translating gives CSVELGQGGSNEQFF. This chain connects TRBV29-1 to TRBJ2-1, with D perhaps matching TRBD1 (8 bases). The germline gives CDR1 SQVTM, CDR2 ANQGSEA. This CDR3 region has 15 residues. V was pared by 2 bases and J by 6 bases, with 17 bases between.